These T cell receptor beta chains were read from a single sample in a study of cytomegalovirus exposure and HLA in healthy donors. Some clones are missing from TCRdb's copy, which holds only in-frame ones; the method was immunoSEQ multiplex PCR. The data show roughly 65,000 clones, 91% seen once. The source material was PBMCs. The receptors were sampled from a young man in good health and CMV-seronegative. CDR3s include the opening cysteine and the closing phenylalanine or tryptophan. The D gene is left open where the match is weak. Size values are once, few and many counts, or a class for expanded clones, and some rows have none.

>few|TRBJ2-5|TRBV27|TRBD2
CASTTIAGSGTQYF
TGTGCCAGCACGACTATAGCGGGATCGGGGACCCAGTACTTC
>NA|TRBJ2-1|TRBV7-9|TRBD2
CASSLATGGIYEQFF
TGTGCCAGCAGCTTAGCGACGGGAGGCATATATGAGCAGTTCTTC
>NA|TRBJ2-4|TRBV19|NA
CASSPDRVGAKNIQYF
TGTGCCAGTAGTCCCGACAGAGTGGGAGCCAAAAACATTCAGTACTTC
>NA|TRBJ2-3|TRBV7-3|NA
CASSRTSGQRFTDTQYF
TGTGCCAGCAGCCGGACGTCCGGACAACGGTTCACAGATACGCAGTATTTT
>NA|TRBJ2-7|TRBV19|TRBD2
CASSPAGGWTPYEQYF
TGTGCCAGTAGTCCAGCGGGAGGATGGACCCCCTACGAGCAGTACTTC
>NA|TRBJ1-2|TRBV9|NA
CASSVGGGSGYTF
TGTGCCAGCAGCGTAGGGGGAGGCAGTGGCTACACCTTC
>NA|TRBJ2-4|TRBV28|NA
CASSSGTPKNIQYF
TGTGCCAGCAGTTCCGGGACTCCCAAAAACATTCAGTACTTC
>NA|TRBJ2-7|TRBV6-5|TRBD1
CASSRGQGANEQYF
TGTGCCAGCAGCCGCGGACAGGGGGCTAACGAGCAGTACTTC
>NA|TRBJ2-1|TRBV29-1|TRBD2
CSMRESDYNEQFF
TGCAGCATGCGGGAGTCAGACTACAATGAGCAGTTCTTC
>NA|TRBJ2-1|TRBV7-9|NA
CASSPVSDEQFF
TGTGCCAGCAGTCCGGTGAGCGATGAGCAGTTCTTC
>NA|TRBJ2-3|TRBV18|TRBD1
CASSPHRGDTQYF
TGTGCCAGCTCACCCCACAGGGGAGACACGCAGTATTTT
>NA|TRBJ2-3|TRBV6-5|TRBD2
CASRDRGGSDTQYF
TGTGCCAGCAGGGACCGGGGGGGATCAGATACGCAGTATTTT
>NA|TRBJ2-7|TRBV27|TRBD2
CASSLAGVPEQYF
TGTGCCAGCAGTTTAGCGGGAGTGCCCGAGCAGTACTTC
>NA|TRBJ2-4|TRBV25-1|NA
CASSNAGNGIQYF
TGTGCCAGCAGTAATGCCGGGAACGGCATTCAGTACTTC
>NA|TRBJ1-5|TRBV5-6|TRBD1
CASSKMTGGDSSNQPQHF
TGTGCCAGCAGCAAAATGACAGGGGGAGACTCTAGCAATCAGCCCCAGCATTTT
>NA|TRBJ2-6|TRBV19|NA
CASSIRGSSGANVLTF
TGTGCCAGTAGTATCAGGGGTAGTTCTGGGGCCAACGTCCTGACTTTC
>NA|TRBJ2-7|TRBV29-1|TRBD1
CSVEDTQGNYEQYF
TGCAGCGTTGAAGATACACAGGGGAACTACGAGCAGTACTTC
>NA|TRBJ1-2|TRBV6-1|NA
CASSEERGRGYTF
TGTGCCAGCAGTGAAGAAAGGGGAAGGGGCTACACCTTC
>NA|TRBJ1-2|TRBV7-9|NA
CASSSSGQGQGGYTF
TGTGCCAGCAGCTCAAGTGGCCAGGGGCAGGGTGGCTACACCTTC
>once|TRBJ1-1|TRBV28|NA
CASSLAGGEGDTEAFF
TGTGCCAGCAGTTTGGCGGGAGGGGAGGGGGACACTGAAGCTTTCTTT
>NA|TRBJ2-5|TRBV5-1|NA
CASSFALQETQYF
TGCGCCAGCAGCTTTGCACTCCAAGAGACCCAGTACTTC
>NA|TRBJ2-2|TRBV10-3|TRBD1
CAISATGGNTGELFF
TGTGCCATCAGTGCAACAGGGGGGAACACCGGGGAGCTGTTTTTT
>NA|TRBJ2-1|TRBV14|NA
CASSLRGGNEQFF
TGTGCCAGCAGCTTGAGGGGGGGCAATGAGCAGTTCTTC
>NA|TRBJ1-5|TRBV19|TRBD1
CASGAGQHNQPQHF
TGTGCCAGCGGGGCGGGACAGCACAATCAGCCCCAGCATTTT
>NA|TRBJ2-4|TRBV7-3|TRBD2
CASSLGLAAKNIQYF
TGTGCCAGCAGCTTGGGACTAGCGGCAAAAAACATTCAGTACTTC
>once|TRBJ1-2|TRBV25-1|TRBD1
CASSHSGGFPYGYTF
TGTGCCAGCAGTCATTCAGGGGGCTTCCCCTATGGCTACACCTTC